Below are 19 T cell receptor beta chains sequenced from a single sample in a study of CD8+ T cells in alopecia areata. Sequencing used cDNA as its template, made by extracting RNA and reverse transcribing it. Only in-frame clones appear in the TCRdb table, and some are missing; sequencing was by immunoSEQ multiplex PCR. The table has more than 11,000 clones, 45% to 60% seen once. Sampling of alopecia areata patients yielded lesional scalp punch biopsies as well as peripheral blood. The sample in question was skin, obtained at week 0. These receptors originate from a human donor with alopecia areata.

The rearrangement uses TRBV5-6 and TRBJ2-1; the D is unclear. The CDR3 runs to 16 residues. Between the trimmed V and J ends, which lost 4 bases and 0 bases, there was a span of 14 bases. In germline, CDR1 is SGHDT, CDR2 YYEEEE. The CDR3 DNA reads as TGTGCCAGCAGCCCTAGATCACTGAGCTCCTACAATGAGCAGTTCTTC. It yields the protein CASSPRSLSSYNEQFF.

This chain links TRBV19 with TRBJ1-1, with D unresolved. The germline V gene encodes CDR1 LNHDA and CDR2 SQIVND (reference sequence). Between the trimmed V and J ends, which lost 3 bases and 3 bases, there was a span of 8 bases. This CDR3 has 13 amino acids. Here the CDR3 reads CASSIDWYTEAFF. The CDR3, as DNA: TGTGCCAGTAGTATTGATTGGTACACTGAAGCTTTCTTT.

This clone was observed a few times. This chain links TRBV28 with TRBJ1-2; 9 nucleotides line up with TRBD1. The junction had 9 bases not matched to a gene; V was cut back by 8 bases and J by 5 bases. CDR1 and CDR2 (germline): MDHEN, SYDVKM. The CDR3 is made up of 14 amino acids. The CDR3 is CASRIAGTGYGYTF. The CDR3 DNA reads TGTGCCAGCCGAATCGCCGGGACAGGGTATGGCTACACCTTC.

The CDR3 here is CASSVAYRAAPYGYTF. Here the CDR3 DNA reads TGTGCCAGCAGCGTAGCTTACCGGGCGGCCCCCTATGGCTACACCTTC. This chain connects TRBV9 to TRBJ1-2, with D uncertain. This CDR3 spans 16 amino acids. The germline V gene encodes CDR1 SGDLS and CDR2 YYNGEE. Deletions cut 0 bases from V and 4 bases from J, with 16 bases between. Looking up the rest from reference TRBV9 and TRBJ1-2 gives the full variable domain: DSGVTQTPKHLITATGQRVTLRCSPRSGDLSVYWYQQSLDQGLQFLIQYYNGEERAKGNILERFSAQQFPDLHSELNLSSLELGDSALYFCASSVAYRAAPYGYTFGSGTRLTVV.

The rearrangement links TRBV28 to TRBJ1-1, with unresolved D. The CDR3 is 13 residues long. Germline-derived CDR1 and CDR2 are MDHEN and SYDVKM. The germline V and J ends were trimmed by 3 bases and 8 bases, with 13 bases remaining between them. CDR3 nucleotides: TGTGCCAGCAGTTTTTTTGGGAGGCAGGAAGCTTTCTTT. It is translated as CASSFFGRQEAFF.

This rearrangement joins TRBV7-9 to TRBJ1-2; D call uncertain. The V and J ends lost 5 bases and 8 bases respectively, with 21 bases between them. The germline V gene has CDR1 SEHNR and CDR2 FQNEAQ (reference sequence). The CDR3 extends over 15 amino acids. The CDR3 coding sequence is TGTGCCAGCAGCCGAGGATGGTGGGGATCGTGGGGCTACACCTTC. It specifies CASSRGWWGSWGYTF. The whole variable domain, filled in from reference TRBV7-9 and TRBJ1-2, reads DTGVSQNPRHKITKRGQNVTFRCDPISEHNRLYWYRQTLGQGPEFLTYFQNEAQLEKSRLLSDRFSAERPKGSFSTLEIQRTEQGDSAMYLCASSRGWWGSWGYTFGSGTRLTVV.

This sequence joins TRBV13 and TRBJ1-4; D remains unclear. CDR1 and CDR2 (germline): PRHDT, FYEKMQ (reference sequence). The V and J ends lost 0 bases and 8 bases respectively, with 10 bases between them. The CDR3 has 14 residues. The CDR3 sequence is CASSLGGLEEKLFF. The CDR3 DNA sequence: TGTGCCAGCAGCTTAGGAGGTTTGGAGGAAAAACTGTTTTTT.

The rearrangement uses TRBV5-4 and TRBJ1-3, with D uncertain. Trimming left V 4 bases short and J 5 bases short, with 16 bases between. Germline CDR1 is SGHNT and CDR2 is YYREEE (reference sequence). The CDR3 loop spans 15 amino acids. Here the CDR3 DNA reads TGTGCCAGCAGCCAAGATAAAGGCAAACGAAACACCATATATTTT. Its translation: CASSQDKGKRNTIYF.

This chain connects TRBV29-1 to TRBJ2-7; D perhaps matches TRBD1 (5 bases). From germline, CDR1 is SQVTM and CDR2 ANQGSEA. The CDR3 totals 12 residues. In DNA form, the CDR3 reads TGCGGGGCTCTCGGGCTCAACTACGAGCAGTACTTC. Translated: CGALGLNYEQYF.

The rearrangement uses TRBV7-2 and TRBJ2-7; D is perhaps TRBD1 or TRBD2 (5 bases each). This CDR3 has 16 amino acids. CDR1 SGHTA and CDR2 FQGNSA come from the germline V gene. Trimming shortened V by 0 bases and J by 2 bases, and 14 bases separated the two germline ends. CDR3 amino acids: CASSLAGAGGAYEQYF. Here the CDR3 DNA reads TGTGCCAGCAGCTTAGCCGGGGCAGGTGGAGCCTACGAGCAGTACTTC.

The gene calls are TRBV18 and TRBJ2-5; TRBD2 agrees at 7 bases. The germline V gene has CDR1 KGHSH and CDR2 LQKENI. Trimming cost V 4 bases and J 4 bases; bases outside gene matches: 3. The CDR3 has 13 amino acids. CDR3 sequence (DNA): TGTGCCAGCTCACGGGAGGGAGGAGAGACCCAGTACTTC. Translating gives CASSREGGETQYF.

This clone was observed a handful of times. This chain uses TRBV6-5 with TRBJ1-1; D is unclear. V was clipped by 0 bases and J by 3 bases, with 8 bases between them. The CDR3 spans 14 residues. The germline V gene has CDR1 MNHEY and CDR2 SVGAGI. The CDR3 region is CASSYSGKDTEAFF. In DNA form, the CDR3 reads TGTGCCAGCAGTTACTCGGGCAAGGACACTGAAGCTTTCTTT.

CDR3 in amino acids: CASSEGRRGNQPQHF. The CDR3 DNA is TGTGCCAGCAGTGAGGGGAGGAGAGGCAATCAGCCCCAGCATTTT. V and J are TRBV6-1 and TRBJ1-5; no definite D call. Per germline, CDR1 MNHNS and CDR2 SASEGT. V was trimmed by 3 bases and J by 2 bases, leaving 11 bases between them. The CDR3 runs to 15 residues.

The genes are TRBV28 and TRBJ1-1, with TRBD1 matching over 7 bases. Per germline, CDR1 MDHEN and CDR2 SYDVKM. There are 21 residues in the CDR3. The V segment lost 7 bases and the J segment 10 bases; nucleotides outside the gene matches: 36. Written as DNA, the CDR3 is TGTGCCAGCACTACTTATTTTAGGTGGGCCCTCGGGACAGCCCCTAACTCGGGAGCTTTCTTT. Translated, it gives CASTTYFRWALGTAPNSGAFF.

The rearrangement joins TRBV5-1 to TRBJ2-2, with unresolved D. Germline-derived CDR1 and CDR2 are SGHRS and YFSETQ. CDR3 size: 15 residues. The V end was cut by 0 bases, the J end by 8 bases, with 14 bases between. The CDR3 DNA is TGCGCCAGCAGCTTGGAGACGTACACCGGGGGGGAGCTGTTTTTT. Translated: CASSLETYTGGELFF.

The V and J genes are TRBV5-4 and TRBJ2-1, with D possibly matching TRBD2 (5 bases). Germline V CDR1 and CDR2: SGHNT, YYREEE (reference sequence). Trimming stripped 7 bases from V and 7 bases from J, with 12 bases between. This CDR3 has 12 residues. The CDR3 nucleotides read TGTGCCAGCCAGAGTAGGGAGAATGAGCAGTTCTTC. This gives the protein CASQSRENEQFF.

The CDR3 sequence is CASSPGQGAFF. CDR3 nucleotide sequence: TGTGCCAGCTCACCCGGACAGGGGGCTTTCTTT. The chain recombines TRBV18 with TRBJ1-1; 9 positions match TRBD1. J lost 11 bases, V lost 3 bases, and 1 base had no gene match. The CDR3 length is 11 residues. In germline, CDR1 is KGHSH, CDR2 LQKENI.

The chain joins TRBV5-1 to TRBJ1-1, with D tentatively TRBD1 (6 bases). The germline V and J ends were trimmed by 5 bases and 6 bases, with 14 bases remaining between them. CDR1 is SGHRS, CDR2 YFSETQ, per germline. The CDR3 is made up of 13 amino acids. The CDR3 sequence: CASRPGASAEAFF. Here the CDR3 DNA reads TGCGCCAGCAGACCGGGGGCTAGCGCTGAAGCTTTCTTT.

The chain links TRBV7-3 to TRBJ2-4, with D perhaps matching TRBD1 (6 bases). V was trimmed by 2 bases and J by 0 bases, leaving 23 bases between them. The CDR3 runs to 20 residues. The germline CDR1 and CDR2 sequences are SGHTA and FQGTGA. CDR3 bases: TGTGCCAGCAGCTTAGCCCCAGGGGCCAATAATAGAATAGCCAAAAACATTCAGTACTTC. Its translation is CASSLAPGANNRIAKNIQYF. Full variable domain (missing parts from reference TRBV7-3 and TRBJ2-4): GAGVSQTPSNKVTEKGKYVELRCDPISGHTALYWYRQSLGQGPEFLIYFQGTGAADDSGLPNDRFFAVRPEGSVSTLKIQRTERGDSAVYLCASSLAPGANNRIAKNIQYFGAGTRLSVL.